This TCR beta chain was observed in a study of T cell responses to AZD1222 COVID-19 vaccine. Clones were sequenced by immunoSEQ multiplex PCR, and TCRdb holds only the in-frame ones, with some missing. The sample holds 100,000 to 150,000 clones; about 90% are singletons and the top ten take about 4.2%. The sample holds one count of this clone. Trimming cost V 7 bases and J 5 bases, with 11 bases left between them. Germline V CDR1 and CDR2: SGHTA, FQGNSA. This CDR3 region has 12 residues. The sequencing used peripheral blood, collected on day 0 of MenACWY control vaccination. This TCR was sampled from an adult in good health. The J gene is TRBJ1-2, the V gene TRBV7-2; tentative D call: TRBD1 (6 bases). The CDR3 nucleotides are TGTGCCAGCAAAGGGGGACCTTATGGCTACACCTTC. It encodes CASKGGPYGYTF.